The source of this TCR beta chain is a study of early T cells in non-severe SARS-CoV-2 infection. The overall study: The chains were unpaired, and the sequenced material was bulk RNA from unsorted whole blood. Study observations and caveats: VDJdb matching, biased toward anti-spike CD8 responses, missed private and CD4 specificities.

As part of library construction, unique molecular identifiers were attached to individual cDNA molecules. TCRdb ran MiXCR on the 5' RACE reads and lists one entry per CDR3 protein. Seen here are 40,000 to 60,000 distinct CDR3 sequences, approximately 6% observed once, and the top ten hold about 7%. Germline V gene data show CDR1 as ENHRY and CDR2 as SYGVKD. The CDR3 spans 13 residues. The V end was cut by 9 bases, the J end by 0 bases, with 9 bases between. With regard to this clonotype: Antigen unknown.

The material sequenced was whole blood, taken at baseline. The origin of this receptor is an adult who was a healthcare worker with PCR-confirmed SARS-CoV-2 infection or an uninfected control (not recorded which). The V and J genes are TRBV10-3 and TRBJ1-3, with D hard to call. CDR3 nucleotides: TGTGCCATAAAGGCCGGCTCTGGAAACACCATATATTTT. It specifies CAIKAGSGNTIYF.